This paragraph covers one TCR beta chain sequence. The antigen is unknown. The data stem from a study of early T cells in non-severe SARS-CoV-2 infection. Study-level background: Sequencing of unsorted whole blood was done on bulk RNA, leaving chains unpaired. General observations from the study: Lookups in VDJdb leaned toward anti-spike CD8 responses and missed private and CD4 specificities.

The protocol attached unique molecular identifiers to individual cDNA molecules. TCRdb re-analysed the 5' RACE reads in MiXCR, keeping a single row per CDR3 protein. The top ten clones hold more than 3% of a sample with under 95,000 distinct CDR3 sequences, roughly 12% of them seen once. This CDR3 has 15 residues. Germline loops: CDR1 MNHEY, CDR2 SMNVEV (reference sequence). J gave up 2 bases and V 6 bases, and 5 bases lay outside the gene matches. The specimen sequenced was whole blood. This clonotype originated in an adult who was a healthcare worker with PCR-confirmed SARS-CoV-2 infection or an uninfected control (not recorded which). The rearrangement joins TRBV27 to TRBJ2-7; TRBD1 matches 12 bases. CDR3 nucleotide sequence: TGTGCCAGCAGCCCCGGGACAGGGGGCGCCTACGAGCAGTACTTC. It specifies CASSPGTGGAYEQYF.